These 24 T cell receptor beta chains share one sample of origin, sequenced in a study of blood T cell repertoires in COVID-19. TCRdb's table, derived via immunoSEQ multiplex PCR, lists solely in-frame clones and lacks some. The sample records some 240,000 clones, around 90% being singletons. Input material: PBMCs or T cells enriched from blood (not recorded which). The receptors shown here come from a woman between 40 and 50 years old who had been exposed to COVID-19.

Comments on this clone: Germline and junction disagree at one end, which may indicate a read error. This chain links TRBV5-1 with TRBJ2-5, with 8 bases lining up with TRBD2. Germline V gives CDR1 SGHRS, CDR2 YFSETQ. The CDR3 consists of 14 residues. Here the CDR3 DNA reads TGTGCCAGCAGCTTGGCTAGCGGGTGGGAGACCCAGTACTTC. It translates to CASSLASGWETQYF.

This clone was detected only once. As DNA, the CDR3 is TGTGCCAGCAGCCGACAGGGGGCTAGCACAGATACGCAGTATTTT. Protein: CASSRQGASTDTQYF. The rearrangement links TRBV7-9 to TRBJ2-3; 10 nucleotides agree with TRBD1. Per germline, CDR1 SEHNR and CDR2 FQNEAQ (reference sequence). This CDR3 region has 15 residues. With 5 bases clipped from V and 0 bases from J, the junction kept 2 bases outside the gene matches.

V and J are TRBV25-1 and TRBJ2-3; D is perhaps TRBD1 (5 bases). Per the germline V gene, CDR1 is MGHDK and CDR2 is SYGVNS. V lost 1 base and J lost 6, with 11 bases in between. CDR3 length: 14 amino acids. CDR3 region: CASSEFQGADTQYF. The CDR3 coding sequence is TGTGCCAGCAGTGAATTTCAGGGCGCGGATACGCAGTATTTT.

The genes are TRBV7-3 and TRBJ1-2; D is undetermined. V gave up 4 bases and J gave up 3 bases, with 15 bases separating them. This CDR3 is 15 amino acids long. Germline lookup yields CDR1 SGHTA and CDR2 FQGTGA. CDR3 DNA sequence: TGTGCCAGCAGCTCGAGAGGGAGAGACGACTATGGCTACACCTTC. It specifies CASSSRGRDDYGYTF.

As DNA, the CDR3 is TGTGCCAGCTCACCGGGACAGGTGAACACTGAAGCTTTCTTT. Amino acids: CASSPGQVNTEAFF. The chain joins TRBV18 to TRBJ1-1, with 8 bases aligning to TRBD1. Germline loops: CDR1 KGHSH, CDR2 LQKENI. V trimming: 3 bases; J trimming: 0 bases; junction bases outside the gene matches: 0. This CDR3 has 14 amino acids.

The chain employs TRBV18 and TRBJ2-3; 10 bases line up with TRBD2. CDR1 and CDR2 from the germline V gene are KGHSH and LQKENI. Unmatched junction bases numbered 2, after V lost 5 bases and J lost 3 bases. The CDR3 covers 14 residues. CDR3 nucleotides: TGTGCCAGCTCAGTAGCGGGGGGAACAGATACGCAGTATTTT. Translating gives CASSVAGGTDTQYF.

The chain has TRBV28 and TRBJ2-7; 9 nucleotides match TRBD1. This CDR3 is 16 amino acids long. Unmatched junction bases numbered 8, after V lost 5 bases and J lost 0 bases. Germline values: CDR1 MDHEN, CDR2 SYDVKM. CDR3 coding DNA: TGTGCCAGCAGTGGTCCCGGGACAGGGAACTCCTACGAGCAGTACTTC. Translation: CASSGPGTGNSYEQYF.

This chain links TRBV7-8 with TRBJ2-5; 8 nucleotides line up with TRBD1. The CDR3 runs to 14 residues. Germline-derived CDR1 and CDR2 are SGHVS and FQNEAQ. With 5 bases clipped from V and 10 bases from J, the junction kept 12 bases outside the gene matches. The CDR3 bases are TGTGCCAGCAGCCAGGACAGGGAAGAAGCGCGCCAGTACTTC. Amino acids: CASSQDREEARQYF.

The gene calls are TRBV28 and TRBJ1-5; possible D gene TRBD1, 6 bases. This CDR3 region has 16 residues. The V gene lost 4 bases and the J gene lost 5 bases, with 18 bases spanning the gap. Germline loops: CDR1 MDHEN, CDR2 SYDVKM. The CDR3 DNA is TGTGCCAGCAGTTACCTACAGGGACTATCCGATCAGCCCCAGCATTTT. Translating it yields CASSYLQGLSDQPQHF.

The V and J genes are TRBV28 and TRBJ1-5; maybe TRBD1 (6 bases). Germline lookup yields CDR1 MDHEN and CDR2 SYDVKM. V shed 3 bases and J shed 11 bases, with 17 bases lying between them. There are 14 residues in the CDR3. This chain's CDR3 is CASSFWQGKRAQHF. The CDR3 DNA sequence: TGTGCCAGCAGTTTTTGGCAGGGGAAGAGGGCCCAGCATTTT.

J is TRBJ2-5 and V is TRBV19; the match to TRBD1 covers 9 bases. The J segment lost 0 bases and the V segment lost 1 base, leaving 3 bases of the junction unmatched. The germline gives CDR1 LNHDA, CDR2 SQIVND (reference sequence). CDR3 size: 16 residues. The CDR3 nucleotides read TGTGCCAGTAGTATAGGTGGGACAGGGAACCAAGAGACCCAGTACTTC. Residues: CASSIGGTGNQETQYF.

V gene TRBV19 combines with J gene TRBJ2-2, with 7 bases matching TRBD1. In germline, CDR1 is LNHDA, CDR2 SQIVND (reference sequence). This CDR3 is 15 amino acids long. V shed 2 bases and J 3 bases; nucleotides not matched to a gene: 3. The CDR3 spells CASSIKGADTGELFF. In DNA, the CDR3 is TGTGCCAGTAGTATAAAGGGGGCAGACACCGGGGAGCTGTTTTTT.

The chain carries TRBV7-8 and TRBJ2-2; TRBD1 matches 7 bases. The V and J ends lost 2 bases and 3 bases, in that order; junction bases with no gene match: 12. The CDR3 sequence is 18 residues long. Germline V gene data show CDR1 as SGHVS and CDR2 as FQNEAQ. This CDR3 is CASSLRIAGDSHTGELFF. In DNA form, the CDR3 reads TGTGCCAGCAGCTTAAGAATCGCCGGGGACAGCCACACCGGGGAGCTGTTTTTT. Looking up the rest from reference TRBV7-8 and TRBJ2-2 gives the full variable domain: GAGVSQSPRYKVAKRGQDVALRCDPISGHVSLFWYQQALGQGPEFLTYFQNEAQLDKSGLPSDRFFAERPEGSVSTLKIQRTQQEDSAVYLCASSLRIAGDSHTGELFFGEGSRLTVL.

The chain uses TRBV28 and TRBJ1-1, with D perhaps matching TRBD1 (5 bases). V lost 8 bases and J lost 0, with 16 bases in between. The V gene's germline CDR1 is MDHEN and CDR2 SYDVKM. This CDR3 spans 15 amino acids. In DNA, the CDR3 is TGTGCCAGCGGAGAGGCCGGGACTTTGAACACTGAAGCTTTCTTT. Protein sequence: CASGEAGTLNTEAFF.

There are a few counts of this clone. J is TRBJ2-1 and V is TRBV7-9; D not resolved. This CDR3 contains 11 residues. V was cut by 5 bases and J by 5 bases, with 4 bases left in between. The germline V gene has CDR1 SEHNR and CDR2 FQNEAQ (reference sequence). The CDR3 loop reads CASSLNNEQFF. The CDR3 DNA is TGTGCCAGCAGCCTTAACAATGAGCAGTTCTTC.

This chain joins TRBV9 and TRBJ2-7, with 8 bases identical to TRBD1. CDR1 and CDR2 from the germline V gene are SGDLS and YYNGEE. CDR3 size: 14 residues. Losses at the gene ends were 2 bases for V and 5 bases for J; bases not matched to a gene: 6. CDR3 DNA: TGTGCCAGCAGCGTTAGTGCAGGGGGCGACGAGCAGTACTTC. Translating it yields CASSVSAGGDEQYF.

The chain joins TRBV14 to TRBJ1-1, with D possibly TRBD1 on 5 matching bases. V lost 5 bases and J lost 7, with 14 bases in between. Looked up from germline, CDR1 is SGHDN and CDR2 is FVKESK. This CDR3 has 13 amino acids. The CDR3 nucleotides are TGTGCCAGCAGCGCCGGACACACCTTTGAAGCTTTCTTT. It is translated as CASSAGHTFEAFF. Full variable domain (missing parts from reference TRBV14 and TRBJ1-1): EAGVTQFPSHSVIEKGQTVTLRCDPISGHDNLYWYRRVMGKEIKFLLHFVKESKQDESGMPNNRFLAERTGGTYSTLKVQPAELEDSGVYFCASSAGHTFEAFFGQGTRLTVV.

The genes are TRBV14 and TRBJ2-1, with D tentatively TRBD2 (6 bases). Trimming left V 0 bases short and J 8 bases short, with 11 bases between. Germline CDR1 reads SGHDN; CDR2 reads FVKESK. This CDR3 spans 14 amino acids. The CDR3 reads CASSQEYGSYEQFF. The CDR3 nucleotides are TGTGCCAGCAGCCAAGAATACGGGAGTTATGAGCAGTTCTTC.

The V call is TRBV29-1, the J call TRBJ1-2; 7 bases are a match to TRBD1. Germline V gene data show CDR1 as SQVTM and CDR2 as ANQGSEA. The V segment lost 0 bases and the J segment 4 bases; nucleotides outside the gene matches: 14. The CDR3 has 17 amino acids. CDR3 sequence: CSVEEDRIEAAFYGYTF. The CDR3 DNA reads TGCAGCGTTGAAGAGGACAGGATTGAAGCCGCATTCTATGGCTACACCTTC.

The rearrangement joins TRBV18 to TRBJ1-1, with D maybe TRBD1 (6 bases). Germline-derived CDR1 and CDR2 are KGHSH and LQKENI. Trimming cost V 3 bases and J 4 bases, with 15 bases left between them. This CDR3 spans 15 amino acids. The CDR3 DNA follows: TGTGCCAGCTCACCTTCAGGGGCCCGGGGCACTGAAGCTTTCTTT. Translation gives CASSPSGARGTEAFF. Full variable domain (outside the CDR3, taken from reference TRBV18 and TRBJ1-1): NAGVMQNPRHLVRRRGQEARLRCSPMKGHSHVYWYRQLPEEGLKFMVYLQKENIIDESGMPKERFSAEFPKEGPSILRIQQVVRGDSAAYFCASSPSGARGTEAFFGQGTRLTVV.

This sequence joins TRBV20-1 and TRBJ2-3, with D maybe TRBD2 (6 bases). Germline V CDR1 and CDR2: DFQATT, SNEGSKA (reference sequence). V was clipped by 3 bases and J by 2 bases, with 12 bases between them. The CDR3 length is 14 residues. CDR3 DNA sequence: TGCAGTGCTAGTGAGGAGGGGTACACAGATACGCAGTATTTT. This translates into CSASEEGYTDTQYF.

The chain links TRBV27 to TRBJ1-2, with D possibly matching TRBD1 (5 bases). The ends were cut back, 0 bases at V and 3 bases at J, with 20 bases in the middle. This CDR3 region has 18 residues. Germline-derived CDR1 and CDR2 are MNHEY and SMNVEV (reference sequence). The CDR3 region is CASSLSRGFERPYYGYTF. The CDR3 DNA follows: TGTGCCAGCAGTTTATCCCGGGGGTTCGAGAGACCGTACTATGGCTACACCTTC.

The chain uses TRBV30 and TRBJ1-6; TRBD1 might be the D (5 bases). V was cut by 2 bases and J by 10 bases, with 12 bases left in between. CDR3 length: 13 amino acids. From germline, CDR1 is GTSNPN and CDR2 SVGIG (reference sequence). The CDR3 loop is CAWSLQERSPLHF. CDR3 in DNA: TGTGCCTGGAGTTTACAGGAGAGGTCACCCCTCCACTTT.

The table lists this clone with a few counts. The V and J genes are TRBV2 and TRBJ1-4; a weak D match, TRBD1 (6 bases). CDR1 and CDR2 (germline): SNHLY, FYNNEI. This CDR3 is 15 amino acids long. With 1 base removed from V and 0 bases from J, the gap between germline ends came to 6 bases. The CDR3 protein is CASSEDRATNEKLFF. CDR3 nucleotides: TGTGCCAGCAGTGAAGACAGGGCAACTAATGAAAAACTGTTTTTT.